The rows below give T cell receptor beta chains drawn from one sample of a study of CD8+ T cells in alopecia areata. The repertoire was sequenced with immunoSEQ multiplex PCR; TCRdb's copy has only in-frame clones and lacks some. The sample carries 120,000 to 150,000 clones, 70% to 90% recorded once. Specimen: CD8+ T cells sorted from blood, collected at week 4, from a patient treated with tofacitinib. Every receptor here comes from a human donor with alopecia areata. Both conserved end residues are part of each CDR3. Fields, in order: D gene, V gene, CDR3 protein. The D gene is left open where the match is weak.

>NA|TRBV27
CASSAATAYEQYF
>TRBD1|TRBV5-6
CASSQGTAEQYF
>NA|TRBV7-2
CASSLYRDLNTGELFF
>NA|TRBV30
CAWSVQGNTEAFF
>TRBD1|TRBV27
CASGDRVYQPQHF
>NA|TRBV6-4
CASSDSFFHPRRETQYF
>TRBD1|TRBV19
CASSRGTGVYEQYF
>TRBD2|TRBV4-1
CASSPLFQRENGELFF
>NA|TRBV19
CASNSGGYTF
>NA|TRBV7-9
CASSFASATTEAFF
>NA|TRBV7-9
CASSHSTARNQPQHF
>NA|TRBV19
CASSIGGGYNEQFF
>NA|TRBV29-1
CSVENSNYGYTF
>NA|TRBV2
CASSEAYPQEAFF
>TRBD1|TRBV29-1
CSVEQGITEAFF
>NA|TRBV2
CASSDDQGGTGELFF
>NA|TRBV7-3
CASSLGVAGSYNEQFF
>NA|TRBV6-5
CASSYGTPNYGYTF
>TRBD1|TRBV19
CASGQGTYEQYF
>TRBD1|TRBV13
CASSHWGQGKDTQYF
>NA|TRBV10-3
CATRETQYF
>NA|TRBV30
CAWSVGATYEQYF
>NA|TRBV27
CASAGPGELFF
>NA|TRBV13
CASSPNQDRKENIQYF
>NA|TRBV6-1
CASSDDGISNQPQHF
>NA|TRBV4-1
CASSQEGSRQPQHF
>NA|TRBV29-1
CSGDLGSYNEQFF
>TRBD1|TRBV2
CASRLTSGQGENIQYF
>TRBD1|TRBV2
CATYRDRNTGELFF
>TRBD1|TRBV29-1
CSVESVGDRGDTIYF
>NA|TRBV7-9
CASSYRRETGFYGYTF
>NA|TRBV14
CASSWTGTSEQYF
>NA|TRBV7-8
CASRSDGNYQPQHF
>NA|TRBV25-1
CASSESGAGGYTF
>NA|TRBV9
CASSVAGKNTIYF
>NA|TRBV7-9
CASSRAGNEQFF
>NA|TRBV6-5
CASRSLGSYNEQFF
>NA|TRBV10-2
CASSGLSRHEQYF
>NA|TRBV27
CASRRGDTEAFF
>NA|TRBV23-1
CATNTGYQETQYF
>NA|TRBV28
CASTLDGGTYNEQFF
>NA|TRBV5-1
CASSLGAGSGYEQYF
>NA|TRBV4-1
CASSQVANSDYGYTF